This TCR beta chain was documented in a study of CD8 T cells in Susac syndrome (dated by TCRdb to about 2019). Regarding the research as a whole: The study used repertoire sequencing to test whether antigen drove CD8+ T cell activation and differentiation in Susac syndrome. What the research found in general, with its limitations: The number of individuals in the TCR sequencing and HLA analysis was recognized as being relatively small.

Peripheral blood CD8+ and CD4+ T cells from healthy donors, Susac syndrome patients and multiple sclerosis patients were profiled by high-throughput TCR beta sequencing. Healthy donors were age- and sex-matched controls. Bulk CD8+ and CD4+ T cells were purified magnetically by negative isolation, whereas CD8+ TEMRA cells were enriched by FACS. Blood was collected in EDTA tubes and processed within 24 hours, with PBMCs isolated through density gradient centrifugation. PBMCs intended for TCR sequencing were cryopreserved in liquid nitrogen and thawed later in a water bath at 37 degrees C. Purity of sorted or isolated CD4+, CD8+ and CD8+ TEMRA cells was at least 90%. RNA was extracted using the RNeasy kit, and roughly 0.45 to 1 microgram was reverse transcribed with random hexamers. TCR beta CDR3 regions were amplified with the immunoSEQ multiplex PCR assay covering 54 Vbeta and 13 Jbeta segments. To correct PCR amplification bias, a synthetic template baseline was used for both primer optimization and computational correction. The original pipeline was this. Reads were assigned to V, D and J genes according to IMGT and analyzed in immunoSEQ Analyzer, with only productive sequences retained. To calculate clonality, Shannon entropy was normalized by log2 of the number of productive unique sequences and then subtracted from one. For each patient and control, public and private clones were evaluated among the 100 most prevalent clones. Clones were defined as Susac-specific if absent from the healthy and MS cohorts, from some 1,000 published viral clones and from other ImmuneACCESS disease sequences. TCRdb trimmed public reads at Q25 via fastp, called clones via MiXCR and kept in-frame beta chains. Under each unique CDR3 protein, matching rows form one entry showing the most common genes and DNA. TCRdb's processing, not the authors', yielded these V and J calls. Recorded for this sample are about 190,000 distinct CDR3 sequences; 85% to 95% of them occurred a single time. The ten largest clones take up around 0.093% of the sample.

Reading from cysteine to phenylalanine, the CDR3 counts 11 amino acids. Solely the CDR3 DNA is kept, with 33 bases framed from the first base. CDR1 and CDR2 were assigned from the germline V gene as SQVTM and ANQGSEA. V is clipped by 7 bases and J by 4 bases, and the sequence between their germline boundaries is 9 bases long. For this clonotype: Its specific antigen is unknown. No base qualities exist here, and no much larger clone lies one base off it.

The TCR comes from a human donor in good health. The sample was CD4+ T cells from PBMCs. This sequence uses TRBV29-1 and TRBJ2-3, with an unclear D gene assignment. CDR3 protein: CSAISADTQYF. The bases are TGCAGCGCTATATCGGCAGATACGCAGTATTTT.